This T cell receptor (beta chain) was captured by sequencing in a study of blood T cell repertoires in COVID-19. This clone appeared once. The CDR3 totals 16 residues. The trim removed 5 bases at V and 1 base at J, leaving 6 bases unmatched. From germline, CDR1 is SGHTA and CDR2 FQGNSA. Libraries were prepared by immunoSEQ multiplex PCR; TCRdb keeps only in-frame clonotypes and omits some of them. The sample records some 350,000 clones, roughly 90% being singletons. Specimen: peripheral blood. The chain couples TRBV7-2 to TRBJ2-3, with 10 bases identical to TRBD2. This TCR was sampled from a man younger than 35 with active or convalescent COVID-19. The CDR3 region is CASSPVGTSGTDTQYF. The CDR3 DNA is TGTGCCAGCAGCCCCGTAGGGACTAGCGGCACAGATACGCAGTATTTT.